This TCR beta chain is from a study of OX40 agonist ivuxolimab in advanced cancers. Study context: The group had a mean age of around 60 years, ranged from 23 to 79, and was 82.7% male.

Regarding this clone: Its target is not known.

The CDR3 contains 16 residues. Trimming cost V 2 bases and J 2 bases, with 15 bases left between them. Germline V CDR1 and CDR2: LNHDA, SQIVND (reference sequence). Overall study results and limits: Both blood CD4+ and CD8+ T cells showed clonal growth by week 6 at 0.1 to 3.0 mg/kg.

Some clones are missing from TCRdb's copy, which holds only in-frame ones; the method was immunoSEQ multiplex PCR. The sample holds some 35,000 clones, 70% to 85% seen once. The TCR originated in an adult with an advanced solid tumor such as melanoma, head and neck, liver or kidney cancer. This chain connects TRBV19 to TRBJ1-1; D might be TRBD1 (6 bases). The source material was CD4+ or CD8+ T cells sorted from blood, sampled in a trial of the OX40 agonist ivuxolimab. The CDR3 loop reads CASSINPDSLNTEAFF. CDR3 in DNA: TGTGCCAGTAGTATAAACCCGGACAGCCTTAACACTGAAGCTTTCTTT.